This passage covers 5 T cell receptor beta chains from one sample sequenced in a study of Graves' ophthalmopathy and Graves' hyperthyroidism. RNA transcripts yielded amplified TCR beta CDR3 regions. The library came from an HTBI-primed first-round RT-PCR and a second-round multiplex PCR. TCRdb used MiXCR to reprocess the multiplex PCR reads, holding one entry per CDR3 protein. The repertoire consists of hundreds of thousands of distinct CDR3 sequences, with over 40% occurring once and the leading ten covering 2.5% to 3.5%. Sequenced material: peripheral blood. The source of these receptors is an adult man with Graves' ophthalmopathy.

This clonotype was detected only a few times. The chain recombines TRBV12-3 or TRBV12-4 with TRBJ1-5; D possibly corresponds to TRBD1 (5 bases). Trimming stripped 6 bases from V and 0 bases from J, with 12 bases between. The CDR3 runs to 15 residues. The CDR3 coding sequence is TGTGCCAGCAGGCGGGGCAGAAATAGCAATCAGCCCCAGCATTTT. Amino acid sequence: CASRRGRNSNQPQHF.

This clonotype has more than one count but fewer than ten. The chain recombines TRBV6-5 with TRBJ2-5; a weak D match, TRBD2 (6 bases). V lost 7 bases to trimming and J lost 3 bases, with 18 bases between them. This CDR3 spans 15 amino acids. Germline V gives CDR1 MNHEY, CDR2 SVGAGI. CDR3 residues: CASNPGVGAKETQYF. DNA of the CDR3: TGTGCCAGCAACCCGGGGGTAGGGGCCAAAGAGACCCAGTACTTC.

The gene calls are TRBV10-3 and TRBJ1-5, with D tentatively TRBD1 (5 bases). The germline V and J ends were trimmed by 3 bases and 3 bases, with 9 bases remaining between them. This CDR3 is built from 14 residues. Germline lookup yields CDR1 ENHRY and CDR2 SYGVKD. The CDR3 nucleotides are TGTGCCATCAGTGACGGGGGGAACAATCAGCCCCAGCATTTT. Protein sequence: CAISDGGNNQPQHF.

A word on this clonotype: A read error may produce the germline difference seen at one junction end. The V call is TRBV10-3, the J call TRBJ2-5; 7 nucleotides align to TRBD2. From germline, CDR1 is ENHRY and CDR2 SYGVKD. This CDR3 contains 15 residues. CDR3 residues: CASSYSPRGEETQYF. The CDR3 coding sequence is TGTGCCAGCAGTTACTCGCCCCGGGGGGAAGAGACCCAGTACTTC.

This clonotype appeared many times. The gene calls are TRBV7-9 and TRBJ1-1; a weak D match, TRBD1 (5 bases). Deletions cut 5 bases from V and 10 bases from J, with 20 bases between. CDR1 and CDR2 (germline): SEHNR, FQNEAQ (reference sequence). The CDR3 is made up of 14 amino acids. In DNA, the CDR3 is TGTGCCAGCAGCCCTAGCCCTGAGTGGGGGGGAGCTTTCTTT. Translating it yields CASSPSPEWGGAFF.